This T cell receptor (beta chain) was documented in a study of immune evolution from preneoplasia to lung adenocarcinoma. Study-level results: Clonality was highest in normal lung, lower in later-stage lesions apparently. From normal lung to invasive adenocarcinoma, top clone frequencies appeared to decrease.

The assay was immunoSEQ multiplex PCR, and TCRdb's table has in-frame clones only and misses some. This table has approximately 4,200 clones, 65% to 85% appearing once. Resections took place in Japan or China from about 2014 to 2017. H&E slides confirmed each diagnosis, reviewed by two pathologists independently. The V gene's germline CDR1 is MGHRA and CDR2 YSYEKL. Trimming cost V 0 bases and J 4 bases; bases outside gene matches: 2. The CDR3 runs to 14 residues. Points on this clone: Its antigen is unknown.

Sequenced input: FFPE adjacent normal lung tissue. The clonotype comes from a donor of 70 years or more with lung adenocarcinoma. The gene calls are TRBV4-1 and TRBJ2-5, with 7 bases that match TRBD2. This chain's CDR3 is CASSQDWGGETQYF. CDR3 nucleotides: TGCGCCAGCAGCCAAGATTGGGGGGGAGAGACCCAGTACTTC.